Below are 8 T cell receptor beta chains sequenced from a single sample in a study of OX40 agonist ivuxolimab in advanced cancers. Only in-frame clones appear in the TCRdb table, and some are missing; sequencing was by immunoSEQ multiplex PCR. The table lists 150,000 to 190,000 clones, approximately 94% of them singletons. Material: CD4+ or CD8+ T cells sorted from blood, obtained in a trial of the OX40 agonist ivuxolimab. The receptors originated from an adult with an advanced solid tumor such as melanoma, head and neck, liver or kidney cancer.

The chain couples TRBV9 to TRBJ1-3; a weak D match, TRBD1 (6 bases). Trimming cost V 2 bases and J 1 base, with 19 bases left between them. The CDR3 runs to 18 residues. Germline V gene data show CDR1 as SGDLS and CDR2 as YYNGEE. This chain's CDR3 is CASSVDPGGARSGNTIYF. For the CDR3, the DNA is TGTGCCAGCAGCGTGGATCCGGGGGGCGCTCGGTCTGGAAACACCATATATTTT.

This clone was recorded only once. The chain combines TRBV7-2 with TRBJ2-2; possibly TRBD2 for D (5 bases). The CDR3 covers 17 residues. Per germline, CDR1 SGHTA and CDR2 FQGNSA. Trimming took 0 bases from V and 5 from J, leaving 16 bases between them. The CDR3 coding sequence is TGTGCCAGCAGCTTAGCTACACGCGCCCCGGGGACCGGGGAGCTGTTTTTT. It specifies CASSLATRAPGTGELFF.

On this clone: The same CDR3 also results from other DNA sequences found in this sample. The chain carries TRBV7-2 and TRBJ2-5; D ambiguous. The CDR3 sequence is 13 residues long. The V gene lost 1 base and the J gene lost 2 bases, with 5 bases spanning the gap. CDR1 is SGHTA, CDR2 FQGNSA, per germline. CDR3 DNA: TGTGCCAGCAGCTTAGGCCAACAAGAGACCCAGTACTTC. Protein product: CASSLGQQETQYF.

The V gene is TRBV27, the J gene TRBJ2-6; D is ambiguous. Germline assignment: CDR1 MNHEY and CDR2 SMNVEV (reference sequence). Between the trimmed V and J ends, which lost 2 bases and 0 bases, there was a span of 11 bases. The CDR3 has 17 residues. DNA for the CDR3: TGTGCCAGCAGTTTAAAAAGCTCTGGCTCTGGGGCCAACGTCCTGACTTTC. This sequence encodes CASSLKSSGSGANVLTF.

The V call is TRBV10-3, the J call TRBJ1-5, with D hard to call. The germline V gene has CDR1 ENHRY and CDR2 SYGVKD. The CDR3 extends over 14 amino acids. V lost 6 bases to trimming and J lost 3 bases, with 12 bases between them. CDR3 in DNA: TGTGCCATCAGCGTGGGTCTCCTCAATCAGCCCCAGCATTTT. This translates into CAISVGLLNQPQHF.

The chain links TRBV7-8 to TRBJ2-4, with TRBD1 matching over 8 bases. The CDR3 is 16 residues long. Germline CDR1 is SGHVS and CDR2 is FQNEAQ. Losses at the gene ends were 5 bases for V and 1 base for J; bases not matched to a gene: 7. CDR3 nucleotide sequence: TGTGCCAGCAGCCTTTTAACAGGGGGTGCCAAAAACATTCAGTACTTC. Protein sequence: CASSLLTGGAKNIQYF.

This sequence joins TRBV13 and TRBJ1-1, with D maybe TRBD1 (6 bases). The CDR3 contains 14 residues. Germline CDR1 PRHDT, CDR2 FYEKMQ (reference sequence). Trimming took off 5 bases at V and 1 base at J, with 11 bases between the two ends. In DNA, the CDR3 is TGTGCCAGCAGCCTCAAGGGGGAGAACACTGAAGCTTTCTTT. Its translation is CASSLKGENTEAFF.

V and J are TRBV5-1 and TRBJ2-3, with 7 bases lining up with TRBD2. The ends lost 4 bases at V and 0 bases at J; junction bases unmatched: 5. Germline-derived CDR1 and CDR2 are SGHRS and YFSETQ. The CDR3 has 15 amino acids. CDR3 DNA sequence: TGCGCCAGCAGCCACCCAGCGGGGAGCACAGATACGCAGTATTTT. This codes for CASSHPAGSTDTQYF.